The 22 T cell receptor beta chains given below trace back to one sample, sequenced in a study of T-cell reconstitution after alpha-beta-depleted transplantation in children. A TCRbeta library incorporating unique molecular identifiers was prepared. TCRdb itself ran the PCR reads through MiXCR, one entry per CDR3 protein. The table includes 640,000 or so distinct CDR3 sequences, 15% to 20% detected once. Material: PBMCs from the stem cell graft donor, obtained from the stem cell graft. The receptors here all came from a human donor who donated a stem cell graft to a child with acute myeloid leukemia.

This clonotype showed up many times. This chain uses TRBV29-1 with TRBJ1-2, with D possibly matching TRBD1 (5 bases). Germline CDR1 and CDR2: SQVTM and ANQGSEA. Trimming left V 7 bases short and J 5 bases short, with 14 bases between. The CDR3 has 12 residues. The CDR3 loop reads CSAGGTDYGYTF. As DNA, the CDR3 is TGCAGCGCCGGAGGGACGGATTATGGCTACACCTTC.

This clonotype was recorded a few times. The CDR3 loop is CASSIGGGDTEAFF. The CDR3 DNA follows: TGCGCCAGCAGCATTGGAGGGGGTGACACTGAAGCTTTCTTT. V and J are TRBV5-1 and TRBJ1-1, with TRBD1 as a possible D gene (6 bases). Trimming pared 4 bases from V and 3 bases from J, leaving 13 bases between. Germline V gene lookup returns CDR1 SGHRS and CDR2 YFSETQ. The CDR3 has 14 amino acids.

This clonotype came up once. The J gene is TRBJ2-1, the V gene TRBV11-1, with a tentative D call TRBD1 (7 bases). V lost 2 bases to trimming and J lost 6 bases, with 26 bases between them. This CDR3 is built from 19 residues. From germline, CDR1 is SGHAT and CDR2 FQDESV (reference sequence). CDR3 sequence: CASSLRVGTGIHRGNEQFF. The DNA for the CDR3 is TGTGCCAGCAGCTTACGGGTGGGGACTGGTATCCACAGGGGCAATGAGCAGTTCTTC.

This clonotype came up many times. The rearrangement uses TRBV12-3 or TRBV12-4 and TRBJ1-1; D remains ambiguous. The CDR3 has 14 amino acids. V lost 1 base, J lost 3 bases, and 9 bases lay in between. The CDR3 spells CASSLVGPDTEAFF. The CDR3 DNA reads as TGTGCCAGCAGTTTAGTAGGCCCGGACACTGAAGCTTTCTTT.

At least ten counts were recorded for this clonotype. V usage is TRBV7-8 and J usage is TRBJ2-5, with D possibly being TRBD1 (6 bases). There are 17 residues in the CDR3. Looked up from germline, CDR1 is SGHVS and CDR2 is FQNEAQ. Trimming took off 1 base at V and 5 bases at J, with 20 bases between the two ends. The CDR3 nucleotides are TGTGCCAGCAGCTTAGTTGGTAGGGGCAGGGGTAAGGAGACCCAGTACTTC. Its protein is CASSLVGRGRGKETQYF.

About this clonotype itself: A read error may produce the germline difference seen at one junction end. This sequence joins TRBV11-2 and TRBJ2-3; possibly TRBD1 for D (6 bases). The CDR3 runs 16 residues. Per germline, CDR1 SGHAT and CDR2 FQNNGV. The CDR3 is CASSHGTLPSTDTHYF. The CDR3 DNA follows: TGTGCCAGCAGCCATGGGACACTTCCTAGCACAGATACGCACTATTTT.

This clonotype has a handful of counts. This sequence joins TRBV20-1 and TRBJ1-4, with unresolved D. CDR1 and CDR2 from the germline V gene are DFQATT and SNEGSKA (reference sequence). The CDR3 sequence is 14 residues long. V lost 3 bases to trimming and J lost 0 bases, with 8 bases between them. The CDR3 reads CSARAGPTNEKLFF. The CDR3 DNA is TGCAGTGCTAGGGCCGGGCCAACTAATGAAAAACTGTTTTTT.

The table lists this clonotype with many counts. For the CDR3, the DNA is TGTGCCAGCAGTTTCAGGAATTCAGGGCAGCCCCAGCATTTT. Encoded protein: CASSFRNSGQPQHF. The chain combines TRBV12-3 or TRBV12-4 with TRBJ1-5, with a weak D call TRBD1 (5 bases). CDR3 size: 14 residues. Trimming pared 3 bases from V and 7 bases from J, leaving 13 bases between.

This clonotype has ten or more counts. The gene calls are TRBV20-1 and TRBJ2-2; D possibly corresponds to TRBD1 (6 bases). V lost 1 base and J lost 4, with 7 bases in between. Germline V lookup: CDR1 DFQATT, CDR2 SNEGSKA (reference sequence). This CDR3 contains 13 residues. CDR3 protein: CSARAGVTGELFF. CDR3 DNA sequence: TGCAGTGCTAGAGCAGGGGTCACCGGGGAGCTGTTTTTT.

This clonotype was counted at least ten times. V is TRBV24-1 and J is TRBJ2-7, with 8 bases that match TRBD1. The germline V gene encodes CDR1 KGHDR and CDR2 SFDVKD. V gave up 7 bases and J gave up 3 bases; unmatched junction bases: 4. The CDR3 runs to 13 residues. CDR3 in amino acids: CATSLGQDYEQYF. The CDR3, as DNA: TGTGCCACCAGCCTGGGACAGGACTACGAGCAGTACTTC.

This clonotype was seen many times. V usage is TRBV6-5 and J usage is TRBJ2-7, with 9 bases fitting TRBD1. Germline V CDR1 and CDR2: MNHEY, SVGAGI. The V gene end was trimmed by 4 bases and the J gene end by 5 bases; junction bases not matched to a gene: 6. The CDR3 totals 14 residues. The CDR3 bases are TGTGCCAGCAGTTGGGGACAGGGTAGTCACGAGCAGTACTTC. Its protein is CASSWGQGSHEQYF.

In its sample, this clonotype was seen many times. This chain uses TRBV29-1 with TRBJ2-4; no reliable D call. This CDR3 is built from 17 residues. Germline V gene lookup returns CDR1 SQVTM and CDR2 ANQGSEA. The V end lost 4 bases, the J end lost 3 bases, and 22 bases lay between the germline ends. The CDR3 sequence: CSVAFWTGQFVKNIQYF. The CDR3 nucleotides read TGCAGCGTTGCATTTTGGACCGGTCAGTTCGTCAAAAACATTCAGTACTTC.

The table lists this clonotype with a few counts. This chain joins TRBV4-3 and TRBJ2-7; maybe TRBD1 (6 bases). There are 15 residues in the CDR3. From germline, CDR1 is LGHNA and CDR2 YSLEER. V shed 1 base and J shed 5 bases, with 15 bases lying between them. CDR3 coding DNA: TGCGCCAGCAGCCAAGGACACAGGGTTGTGGACGAGCAGTACTTC. Protein: CASSQGHRVVDEQYF.

In DNA form, the CDR3 reads TGCAGTGCTAGGGTCCAAACGATCTCCCGAGGGGCTTTCTTT. This gives the protein CSARVQTISRGAFF. The gene calls are TRBV20-1 and TRBJ1-1; no clear D. CDR1 and CDR2 (germline): DFQATT, SNEGSKA (reference sequence). Trimming left V 3 bases short and J 11 bases short, with 22 bases between. This CDR3 spans 14 amino acids.

This clonotype was observed a single time. Being one base from a much bigger clone, this may be a read error. The rearrangement uses TRBV29-1 and TRBJ1-2; D ambiguous. The CDR3 totals 8 residues. Germline CDR1 and CDR2: SQVTM and ANQGSEA. The CDR3 DNA reads TGCACCGTTGACTCCTACACCTTC. Protein sequence: CTVDSYTF.

This sequence joins TRBV5-1 and TRBJ2-3; tentatively, D is TRBD1 (6 bases). Between the trimmed V and J ends, which lost 0 bases and 6 bases, there was a span of 11 bases. CDR1 SGHRS and CDR2 YFSETQ come from the germline V gene. This CDR3 is built from 14 residues. The CDR3: CASSLEQGRDTQYF. The CDR3 DNA is TGCGCCAGCAGCTTGGAACAGGGTAGGGATACGCAGTATTTT.

This clonotype appeared many times. The chain has TRBV20-1 and TRBJ1-3, with 7 bases aligning to TRBD1. Germline lookup yields CDR1 DFQATT and CDR2 SNEGSKA (reference sequence). The junction had 7 bases not matched to a gene; V was cut back by 3 bases and J by 2 bases. The CDR3 runs to 15 residues. This CDR3 reads CSARDLTGAGNTIYF. CDR3 bases: TGCAGTGCTAGGGATCTAACAGGGGCTGGAAACACCATATATTTT.

This clonotype was observed many times. The chain employs TRBV5-5 and TRBJ2-3, with D perhaps TRBD1 or TRBD2 (6 bases each). Between the trimmed V and J ends, which lost 0 bases and 2 bases, there was a span of 16 bases. The CDR3 is made up of 17 amino acids. Per the germline V gene, CDR1 is SGHKS and CDR2 is YYEKEE (reference sequence). The CDR3 loop reads CASSLEGGTSDTDTQYF. Written as DNA, the CDR3 is TGTGCCAGCAGCTTGGAAGGAGGGACAAGCGACACAGATACGCAGTATTTT. The entire variable domain, with the rest obtained from reference TRBV5-5 and TRBJ2-3, is as follows: DAGVTQSPTHLIKTRGQQVTLRCSPISGHKSVSWYQQVLGQGPQFIFQYYEKEERGRGNFPDRFSARQFPNYSSELNVNALLLGDSALYLCASSLEGGTSDTDTQYFGPGTRLTVL.

This clonotype was observed many times. The chain carries TRBV29-1 and TRBJ1-1; tentative D call: TRBD1 (5 bases). CDR1 and CDR2 from the germline V gene are SQVTM and ANQGSEA. This CDR3 has 16 amino acids. V gave up 6 bases and J gave up 0 bases, with 20 bases separating them. CDR3 nucleotide sequence: TGCAGCGTCCGCCAGGGACGCGTGTTAATGAACACTGAAGCTTTCTTT. It codes for CSVRQGRVLMNTEAFF.

This clonotype was seen a handful of times. The chain combines TRBV30 with TRBJ2-3, with D possibly TRBD2 on 6 matching bases. Germline V gives CDR1 GTSNPN, CDR2 SVGIG (reference sequence). The length of the CDR3 is 12 residues. Trimming pared 3 bases from V and 3 bases from J, leaving 7 bases between. CDR3 nucleotides: TGTGCCTGGAGCGGGGGAACAGATACGCAGTATTTT. Translating it yields CAWSGGTDTQYF.

The V and J genes are TRBV28 and TRBJ2-4, with unresolved D. Trimming took 2 bases from V and 0 from J, leaving 11 bases between them. The germline V gene has CDR1 MDHEN and CDR2 SYDVKM. The CDR3 length is 16 residues. CDR3 loop: CASSLPGLLAKNIQYF. CDR3 bases: TGTGCCAGCAGTTTACCCGGTCTACTAGCCAAAAACATTCAGTACTTC.

This clonotype was detected a few times. J is TRBJ2-4 and V is TRBV19; tentative D call: TRBD2 (5 bases). The germline V gene encodes CDR1 LNHDA and CDR2 SQIVND (reference sequence). The CDR3 has 15 residues. V was shortened by 1 base and J by 5 bases, with 12 bases between the two germline ends. The CDR3 nucleotides read TGTGCCAGTAGTATAGGGAGGAGTCCGGAAAACATTCAGTACTTC. This sequence encodes CASSIGRSPENIQYF.